This T cell receptor (beta chain) was recorded in a study of OX40 agonist ivuxolimab in advanced cancers. For the study at large: Across the patients, intravenous ivuxolimab was delivered every 2 weeks at 0.01 to 10 mg/kg. Study-wide results and caveats: Determination of antigen specificity was not performed for the expanded peripheral T cells.

Only in-frame clones appear in the TCRdb table, and some are missing; sequencing was by immunoSEQ multiplex PCR. The table lists 100,000 or so clones, 86% of them singletons, with more than 5.5% in the top ten. About this clone: Its antigen is still unknown.

Autoimmune disease history or systemic immunosuppression led to patient exclusion. Blood was sampled at baseline, cycle 4 day 1, and cycle 7 day 1. CDR1 and CDR2 from the germline V gene are LNHDA and SQIVND (reference sequence). Trimming shortened V by 3 bases and J by 2 bases, and 10 bases separated the two germline ends. The CDR3 runs to 15 residues. Sequenced material: CD4+ or CD8+ T cells sorted from blood, taken in a trial of the OX40 agonist ivuxolimab. The rearrangement links TRBV19 to TRBJ2-2; D perhaps matches TRBD1 (6 bases). This TCR was sampled from an adult with an advanced solid tumor such as melanoma, head and neck, liver or kidney cancer. CDR3 nucleotides: TGTGCCAGTAGTATTTGGGACACTAACACCGGGGAGCTGTTTTTT. Its translation is CASSIWDTNTGELFF.